A single sample gave rise to the 21 T cell receptor beta chains below, sequenced in a study of shared clonotypes between healthy human individuals. Only in-frame clones appear in the TCRdb table, and some are missing; sequencing was by immunoSEQ multiplex PCR. The top ten hold about 1.5% of the sample, which has about 1 million clones, 60% to 80% seen once. Material for sequencing was memory CD4+ T cells sorted from blood. The sample's subset: CD45RA-negative fraction. The receptor source for this set is a man between 18 and 29 years old in good health.

The V gene is TRBV15, the J gene TRBJ2-6; D is possibly TRBD2 (5 bases). Germline V lookup: CDR1 LNHNV, CDR2 YYDKDF (reference sequence). This CDR3 has 15 residues. V lost 9 bases and J 1 base, leaving 13 bases between the germline ends. CDR3 in amino acids: CATRDGVSGANVLTF. CDR3 coding DNA: TGTGCCACGAGGGATGGGGTATCTGGGGCCAACGTCCTGACTTTC.

This clone was observed many times. The rearrangement links TRBV10-1 to TRBJ2-5; 12 bases match TRBD2. V was pared by 8 bases and J by 2 bases, with 6 bases of the junction left unmatched. There are 15 residues in the CDR3. CDR1 WNHNN and CDR2 SYGVQD come from the germline V gene (reference sequence). The CDR3: CASSEGLAGQETQYF. The CDR3 DNA reads as TGCGCCAGCTCGGAGGGACTAGCGGGTCAAGAGACCCAGTACTTC.

The V and J genes are TRBV11-2 and TRBJ2-3, with TRBD2 identical over 9 bases. V lost 5 bases, J lost 6 bases, and 6 bases stayed unmatched. CDR3 length: 14 residues. In germline, CDR1 is SGHAT, CDR2 FQNNGV. The CDR3: CASSLAGIVDTQYF. CDR3 coding DNA: TGTGCCAGCAGCCTAGCGGGAATAGTGGATACGCAGTATTTT.

This chain uses TRBV9 with TRBJ2-1; D possibly corresponds to TRBD2 (8 bases). V was cut by 4 bases and J by 2 bases, with 34 bases left in between. This CDR3 spans 22 amino acids. Germline values: CDR1 SGDLS, CDR2 YYNGEE. As DNA, the CDR3 is TGTGCCAGCAGCCCAAGGGGACAGTCTAGCGGGTCCTCAGTTCTAACCTACAATGAGCAGTTCTTC. Its protein product is CASSPRGQSSGSSVLTYNEQFF.

The chain recombines TRBV6-6 with TRBJ2-2; weak D call: TRBD2 (5 bases). Between the trimmed V and J ends, which lost 11 bases and 3 bases, there was a span of 16 bases. From germline, CDR1 is MNHNY and CDR2 SVGAGI (reference sequence). The CDR3 has 14 amino acids. CDR3 region: CAGTRTPDTGELFF. In DNA, the CDR3 is TGTGCCGGTACACGGACTCCCGACACCGGGGAGCTGTTTTTT.

The chain couples TRBV13 to TRBJ2-7; no firm D call. The CDR3 extends over 15 amino acids. From germline, CDR1 is PRHDT and CDR2 FYEKMQ (reference sequence). V was pared by 1 base and J by 4 bases, with 14 bases between. The CDR3: CASSLAGVVLYEQYF. DNA of the CDR3: TGTGCCAGCAGCTTAGCGGGTGTGGTCCTATACGAGCAGTACTTC. The full variable domain, its missing parts supplied by reference TRBV13 and TRBJ2-7, is AAGVIQSPRHLIKEKRETATLKCYPIPRHDTVYWYQQGPGQDPQFLISFYEKMQSDKGSIPDRFSAQQFSDYHSELNMSSLELGDSALYFCASSLAGVVLYEQYFGPGTRLTVT.

The J gene is TRBJ2-5, the V gene TRBV29-1; D might be TRBD1 (6 bases). The assigned J gene may be wrong: the sequence end matches TRBJ2-7 better. Per germline, CDR1 SQVTM and CDR2 ANQGSEA. The CDR3 length is 12 residues. The CDR3 sequence is CSGRDTAYEQYF. The CDR3 DNA reads TGCAGCGGACGGGACACCGCTTACGAGCAGTACTTC.

Only a few counts were recorded for this clone. The chain recombines TRBV29-1 with TRBJ1-2; 9 nucleotides align to TRBD1. V was clipped by 6 bases and J by 8 bases; unmatched bases: 4. This CDR3 is built from 11 residues. Germline V gives CDR1 SQVTM, CDR2 ANQGSEA. In DNA form, the CDR3 reads TGCAGCGTGCGGACAGGGGTAGGCTACACCTTC. It specifies CSVRTGVGYTF.

With respect to this clone: The identical CDR3 is also encoded by other nucleotide sequences in the sample. The V gene is TRBV4-2, the J gene TRBJ1-5; D possibly corresponds to TRBD1 (5 bases). V was pared by 1 base and J by 3 bases, with 10 bases between. In germline, CDR1 is LGHNA, CDR2 YNFKEQ. This CDR3 spans 15 amino acids. CDR3 nucleotide sequence: TGTGCCAGCAGCCAAGTGGGCAGGGACAATCAGCCCCAGCATTTT. This encodes CASSQVGRDNQPQHF.

The chain carries TRBV28 and TRBJ1-1; D might be TRBD1 (5 bases). V shed 5 bases and J shed 1 base, with 14 bases lying between them. Per germline, CDR1 MDHEN and CDR2 SYDVKM. The CDR3 is 15 amino acids. CDR3 loop: CASSPPRRGNTEAFF. The CDR3 DNA sequence: TGTGCCAGCAGTCCCCCGAGGAGGGGGAACACTGAAGCTTTCTTT.

The chain combines TRBV9 with TRBJ1-3, with D unresolved. V was cut by 4 bases and J by 4 bases, with 18 bases left in between. The CDR3 contains 16 residues. Looked up from germline, CDR1 is SGDLS and CDR2 is YYNGEE. The CDR3 DNA follows: TGTGCCAGCAGCCCCGAAGTTGTGGCAGGCGGAAACACCATATATTTT. This encodes CASSPEVVAGGNTIYF.

The chain uses TRBV7-6 and TRBJ1-1; no clear D gene. The CDR3 contains 14 residues. V lost 2 bases to trimming and J lost 2 bases, with 9 bases between them. CDR1 SGHVS and CDR2 FNYEAQ come from the germline V gene. As DNA, the CDR3 is TGTGCCAGCAGCTTAAGTACAGTTAACACTGAAGCTTTCTTT. This sequence encodes CASSLSTVNTEAFF.

This clone was observed a few times. This sequence joins TRBV10-3 and TRBJ1-2, with D possibly matching TRBD1 (5 bases). CDR3 length: 13 residues. CDR1 is ENHRY, CDR2 SYGVKD, per germline. V was shortened by 4 bases and J by 1 base, with 7 bases between the two germline ends. For the CDR3, the DNA is TGTGCCATCAGTGCCAGGGATAACTATGGCTACACCTTC. It yields the protein CAISARDNYGYTF.

This chain joins TRBV9 and TRBJ2-1, with TRBD2 matching 10 bases. Germline lookup yields CDR1 SGDLS and CDR2 YYNGEE. Trimming took 2 bases from V and 0 from J; bases not matched to a gene: 8. There are 18 residues in the CDR3. In nucleotides, the CDR3 is TGTGCCAGCAGCGTTGGGGCTAGCGGGGGATACTCCTACAATGAGCAGTTCTTC. It codes for CASSVGASGGYSYNEQFF.

The chain joins TRBV2 to TRBJ2-1, with D tentatively TRBD1 or TRBD2 (5 bases each). Germline assignment: CDR1 SNHLY and CDR2 FYNNEI. The CDR3 is 14 amino acids. Trimming stripped 7 bases from V and 4 bases from J, with 14 bases between. CDR3 residues: CASTGRQIYNEQFF. The DNA of the CDR3 is TGTGCCAGCACGGGACGGCAGATTTACAATGAGCAGTTCTTC.

The genes are TRBV7-2 and TRBJ1-3; perhaps TRBD1 as D (6 bases). The CDR3 has 13 amino acids. Germline V lookup: CDR1 SGHTA, CDR2 FQGNSA. V lost 7 bases, J lost 4 bases, and 11 bases lay in between. The CDR3 nucleotides are TGTGCCAGCAAATCAGGGGTCGGAAACACCATATATTTT. It encodes CASKSGVGNTIYF. Combining the CDR3 with reference TRBV7-2 and TRBJ1-3 gives the whole variable domain GAGVSQSPSNKVTEKGKDVELRCDPISGHTALYWYRQSLGQGLEFLIYFQGNSAPDKSGLPSDRFSAERTGGSVSTLTIQRTQQEDSAVYLCASKSGVGNTIYFGEGSWLTVV.

The J gene is TRBJ2-1, the V gene TRBV30, with 7 bases identical to TRBD1. The CDR3 loop spans 15 amino acids. The J segment lost 9 bases and the V segment lost 3 bases, leaving 14 bases of the junction unmatched. The V gene's germline CDR1 is GTSNPN and CDR2 SVGIG (reference sequence). CDR3 sequence (DNA): TGTGCCTGGAGGGGAAAGGGGGCTCAGAATGTTGAGCAGTTCTTC. Translation: CAWRGKGAQNVEQFF.

A remark on this clone: Different DNA sequences within this sample yield the same CDR3. The chain couples TRBV5-1 to TRBJ2-3; no clear D. The length of the CDR3 is 13 residues. With 0 bases removed from V and 4 bases from J, the gap between germline ends came to 6 bases. CDR1 and CDR2 (germline): SGHRS, YFSETQ. The CDR3 DNA sequence: TGCGCCAGCAGCTTGGGGGTGTCAGATACGCAGTATTTT. It specifies CASSLGVSDTQYF. The full variable domain, rest sourced from reference TRBV5-1 and TRBJ2-3, is KAGVTQTPRYLIKTRGQQVTLSCSPISGHRSVSWYQQTPGQGLQFLFEYFSETQRNKGNFPGRFSGRQFSNSRSEMNVSTLELGDSALYLCASSLGVSDTQYFGPGTRLTVL.

The rearrangement links TRBV5-4 to TRBJ1-1, with D uncertain. V was trimmed by 2 bases and J by 2 bases, leaving 10 bases between them. CDR1 is SGHNT, CDR2 YYREEE, per germline (reference sequence). The CDR3 covers 14 residues. CDR3 bases: TGTGCCAGCAGCTTTCGGGGTGGAAACACTGAAGCTTTCTTT. Translation: CASSFRGGNTEAFF.

This clone was counted once. The chain is built from TRBV27 and TRBJ1-5; the D is unclear. This CDR3 is 13 amino acids long. Germline V gene data show CDR1 as MNHEY and CDR2 as SMNVEV (reference sequence). The ends were cut back, 9 bases at V and 9 bases at J, with 18 bases in the middle. The CDR3 here is CASSVLPGGPQHF. The DNA of the CDR3 is TGTGCCAGTAGCGTTTTGCCGGGTGGGCCCCAGCATTTT.

The rearrangement uses TRBV6-1 and TRBJ1-5; unclear D gene. There are 12 residues in the CDR3. Germline V lookup: CDR1 MNHNS, CDR2 SASEGT. V shed 7 bases and J shed 11 bases, with 15 bases lying between them. The CDR3 loop is CASTTAPRAQHF. The DNA for the CDR3 is TGTGCCAGCACCACGGCCCCCCGCGCCCAGCATTTT.